This TCR beta chain was captured by sequencing in a study of beta chain features in type 1 diabetes. This clone was observed a few times. Its antigen is as yet unknown. The whole isolated RNA underwent reverse transcription, so sequencing captured expressed TCRB transcripts. Using immunoSEQ multiplex PCR, the repertoire was profiled, and TCRdb retains in-frame clones only, with some absent. The table includes fewer than 450,000 clones, roughly 13% detected once. The study's findings and limits: Type 1 diabetes patients had TCRB CDR3s that were shorter (moderately but significantly so) in all four CD4+ subsets. When cDNA is sequenced, cells with high TCR expression could be over-represented. Healthy donors had naive, central memory and Treg TCRB repertoires that appeared less similar than those seen among patients.

V gave up 5 bases and J gave up 1 base, with 17 bases separating them. The germline gives CDR1 SGHAT, CDR2 FQNNGV. The CDR3 runs 16 residues. The chain carries TRBV11-2 and TRBJ2-5; D is unclear. The receptor's source is a woman in her late teens or twenties with type 1 diabetes. Sequencing used naive CD4+ T cells from blood. In DNA form, the CDR3 reads TGTGCCAGCAGCCTCCAGATCATGGCAAGCCAAGAGACCCAGTACTTC. Its translation: CASSLQIMASQETQYF.